This record looks at one T cell receptor (beta chain) sequence and its context. Antigen: not known. This sample stems from a study of T cell responses to AZD1222 COVID-19 vaccine. The wider study: Second-dose groups at about 4 or about 12 weeks were pooled.

General study results and limits: There were mostly white British donors and more females than males, and clonal diversity was possibly underestimated.

Libraries were prepared by immunoSEQ multiplex PCR; TCRdb keeps only in-frame clonotypes and omits some of them. Among 90,000 to 140,000 clones listed, around 80% were seen once. The germline gives CDR1 MDHEN, CDR2 SYDVKM. V was clipped by 6 bases and J by 11 bases; unmatched bases: 30. The CDR3 consists of 20 residues. The V call is TRBV28, the J call TRBJ1-1; 10 bases agree with TRBD1. The receptor was derived from an adult in good health. Sequenced here: peripheral blood, sampled on day 0 of AZD1222 vaccination. CDR3 nucleotides: TGTGCCAGCAGCTACCGACAGGGGGCGCAAGGGTATGTCTTCAGGTTTAGGGCTTTCTTT. This encodes CASSYRQGAQGYVFRFRAFF. Based on the CDR3 plus reference TRBV28 and TRBJ1-1, the full variable domain is DVKVTQSSRYLVKRTGEKVFLECVQDMDHENMFWYRQDPGLGLRLIYFSYDVKMKEKGDIPEGYSVSREKKERFSLILESASTNQTSMYLCASSYRQGAQGYVFRFRAFFGQGTRLTVV.